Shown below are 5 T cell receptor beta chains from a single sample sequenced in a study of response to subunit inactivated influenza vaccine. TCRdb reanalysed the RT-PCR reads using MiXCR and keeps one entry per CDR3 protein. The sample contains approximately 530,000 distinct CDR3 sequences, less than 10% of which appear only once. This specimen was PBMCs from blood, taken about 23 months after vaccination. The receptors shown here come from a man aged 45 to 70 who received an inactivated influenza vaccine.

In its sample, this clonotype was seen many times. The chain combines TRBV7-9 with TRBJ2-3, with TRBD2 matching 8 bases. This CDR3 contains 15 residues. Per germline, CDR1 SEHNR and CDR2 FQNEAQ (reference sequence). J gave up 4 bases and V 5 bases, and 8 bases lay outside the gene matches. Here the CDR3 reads CASSNGLAGADTQYF. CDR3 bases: TGTGCCAGCAGCAACGGACTAGCCGGGGCAGATACGCAGTATTTT.

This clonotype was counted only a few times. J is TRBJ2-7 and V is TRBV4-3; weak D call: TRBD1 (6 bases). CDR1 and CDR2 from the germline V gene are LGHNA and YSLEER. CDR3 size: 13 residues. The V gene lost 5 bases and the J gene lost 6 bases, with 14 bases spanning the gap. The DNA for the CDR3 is TGCGCCAGCAGCTGGACAGCCCAATCCGAGCAGTACTTC. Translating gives CASSWTAQSEQYF.

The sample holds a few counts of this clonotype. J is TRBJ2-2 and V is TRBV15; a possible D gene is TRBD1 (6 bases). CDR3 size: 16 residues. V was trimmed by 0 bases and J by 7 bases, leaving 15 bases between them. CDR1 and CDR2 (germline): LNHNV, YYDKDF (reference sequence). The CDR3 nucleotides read TGTGCCACCAGCAGAGATCTCCAGGGGCACCACGGGGAGCTGTTTTTT. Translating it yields CATSRDLQGHHGELFF.

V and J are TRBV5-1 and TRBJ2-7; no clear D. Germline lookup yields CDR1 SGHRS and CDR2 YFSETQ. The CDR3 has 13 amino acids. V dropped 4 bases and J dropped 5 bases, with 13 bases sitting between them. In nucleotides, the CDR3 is TGCGCCAGCAGCCAGACCTTGATCCACGAGCAGTACTTC. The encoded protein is CASSQTLIHEQYF.

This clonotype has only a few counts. CDR3 sequence reads: CASSRTVAYEQYF. CDR3 sequence (DNA): TGTGCCAGCAGCCGGACAGTAGCCTACGAGCAGTACTTC. V and J are TRBV3-1 and TRBJ2-7; possibly TRBD1 for D (6 bases). Between the trimmed V and J ends, which lost 4 bases and 2 bases, there was a span of 9 bases. CDR1 and CDR2 (germline): LGHDT, YNNKEL (reference sequence). The CDR3 is made up of 13 amino acids.